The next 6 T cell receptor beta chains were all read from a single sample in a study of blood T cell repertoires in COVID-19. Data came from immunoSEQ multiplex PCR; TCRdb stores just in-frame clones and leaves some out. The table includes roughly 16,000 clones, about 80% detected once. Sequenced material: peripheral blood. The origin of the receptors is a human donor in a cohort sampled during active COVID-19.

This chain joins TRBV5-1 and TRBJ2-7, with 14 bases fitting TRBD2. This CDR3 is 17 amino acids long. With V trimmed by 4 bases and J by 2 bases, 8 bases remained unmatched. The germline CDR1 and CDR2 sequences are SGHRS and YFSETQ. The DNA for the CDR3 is TGCGCCAGCAGCCGCCAGGCGACTAGCGGGGGGGCCTACGAGCAGTACTTC. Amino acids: CASSRQATSGGAYEQYF. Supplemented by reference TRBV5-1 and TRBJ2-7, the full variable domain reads KAGVTQTPRYLIKTRGQQVTLSCSPISGHRSVSWYQQTPGQGLQFLFEYFSETQRNKGNFPGRFSGRQFSNSRSEMNVSTLELGDSALYLCASSRQATSGGAYEQYFGPGTRLTVT.

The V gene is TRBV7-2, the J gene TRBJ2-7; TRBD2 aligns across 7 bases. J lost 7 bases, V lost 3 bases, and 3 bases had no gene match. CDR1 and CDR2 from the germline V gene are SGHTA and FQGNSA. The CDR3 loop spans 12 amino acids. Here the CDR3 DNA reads TGTGCCAGCAGCTTGACAGCGGGGGAGCAGTACTTC. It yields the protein CASSLTAGEQYF.

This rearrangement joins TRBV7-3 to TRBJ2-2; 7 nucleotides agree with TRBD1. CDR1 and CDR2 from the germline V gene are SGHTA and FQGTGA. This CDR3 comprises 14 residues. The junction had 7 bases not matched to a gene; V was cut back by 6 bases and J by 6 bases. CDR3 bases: TGTGCCAGCAGACGGGACAGTTTGCCCGGGGAGCTGTTTTTT. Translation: CASRRDSLPGELFF.

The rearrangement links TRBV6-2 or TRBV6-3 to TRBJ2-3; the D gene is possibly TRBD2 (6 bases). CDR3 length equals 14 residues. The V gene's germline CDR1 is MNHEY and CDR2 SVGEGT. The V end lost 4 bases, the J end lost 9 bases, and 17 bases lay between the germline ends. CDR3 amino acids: CASSFAGRMGTQYF. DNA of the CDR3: TGTGCCAGCAGTTTTGCAGGGAGGATGGGAACGCAGTATTTT.

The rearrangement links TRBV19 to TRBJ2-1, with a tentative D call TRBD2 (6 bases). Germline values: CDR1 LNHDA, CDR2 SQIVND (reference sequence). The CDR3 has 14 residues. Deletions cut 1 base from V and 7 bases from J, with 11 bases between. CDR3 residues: CASSIGSGGNEQFF. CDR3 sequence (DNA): TGTGCCAGTAGTATAGGTAGCGGAGGGAATGAGCAGTTCTTC. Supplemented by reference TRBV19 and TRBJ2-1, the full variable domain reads DGGITQSPKYLFRKEGQNVTLSCEQNLNHDAMYWYRQDPGQGLRLIYYSQIVNDFQKGDIAEGYSVSREKKESFPLTVTSAQKNPTAFYLCASSIGSGGNEQFFGPGTRLTVL.

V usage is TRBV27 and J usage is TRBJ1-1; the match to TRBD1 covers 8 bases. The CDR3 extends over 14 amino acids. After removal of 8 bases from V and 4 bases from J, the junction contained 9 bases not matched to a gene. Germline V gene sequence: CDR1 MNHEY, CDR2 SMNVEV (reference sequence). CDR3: CASQFQGASTEAFF. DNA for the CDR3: TGTGCCAGCCAATTCCAGGGGGCAAGCACTGAAGCTTTCTTT.